The next 2 T cell receptor beta chains were all read from a single sample in a study of monozygotic twins with inflammatory bowel disease (dated by TCRdb to about 2019). The method was 5' RACE. Sequencing was carried out with an Illumina HiSeq 2500. TCRdb reprocessed the raw reads; every CDR3 protein sequence is a single record, and DNA is not supplied. This sample's records show approximately 400,000 distinct CDR3 sequences. The ten largest make up roughly 2.3% of the sample. Sequencing was performed on blood. These receptors were obtained from a human donor with ulcerative colitis or Crohn's disease, or a healthy co-twin of an affected twin (not recorded which).

The V gene is TRBV7-2, the J gene TRBJ2-7; the TCRdb D gene call, TRBD1, has no DNA to confirm it. The CDR3 has 14 amino acids. CDR1 and CDR2 from the germline V gene are SGHTA and FQGNSA. Here the CDR3 reads CASSLAGGRGEQYF.

V and J are TRBV5-4 and TRBJ2-5; the D call from TCRdb, TRBD2, cannot be confirmed without DNA. Germline V lookup: CDR1 SGHNT, CDR2 YYREEE (reference sequence). CDR3 length: 18 residues. CDR3 sequence: CASSLQLVAGVYQETQYF.